Reported below is one TCR beta chain. The data were produced by immunoSEQ multiplex PCR, yet TCRdb's version contains in-frame clones alone and is incomplete. The sample has approximately 45,000 clones; around four fifths are singletons. The germline V gene encodes CDR1 SGHDT and CDR2 YYEEEE. There are 12 residues in the CDR3. V lost 1 base and J 6 bases, leaving 8 bases between the germline ends. This entry comes from a study of T cell changes during pregnancy in multiple sclerosis. This TCR came from a female donor with multiple sclerosis, enrolled in a pregnancy study. V gene TRBV5-6 combines with J gene TRBJ2-7; possible D gene TRBD2, 5 bases. The sample consisted of CD4+ T cells from peripheral blood mononuclear cells, taken before pregnancy. CDR3 sequence reads: CASSLRGTEQYF. In nucleotides, the CDR3 is TGTGCCAGCAGCTTGCGGGGAACCGAGCAGTACTTC. Complete variable domain (other parts from reference TRBV5-6 and TRBJ2-7): DAGVTQSPTHLIKTRGQQVTLRCSPKSGHDTVSWYQQALGQGPQFIFQYYEEEERQRGNFPDRFSGHQFPNYSSELNVNALLLGDSALYLCASSLRGTEQYFGPGTRLTVT.